What follows is one T cell receptor (beta chain) and its context. The data originate from a study of shared clonotypes between healthy human individuals. Study-wide background: Contributing individuals were two females and a few males aged 18 to 49.

Naive CD8 cells were CD45RO-negative, positively selected for CCR7, excluding terminally differentiated effector memory CD45RA+ cells. DNA at 150 to 250 ng, around 30,000 T cell genomes, went into sorted-subset replicate PCRs. Profiling relied on immunoSEQ multiplex PCR, and the TCRdb table lists in-frame clones only, not all of them. This sample has around 2,000,000 clones, with 90% to 95% found just once. The length of the CDR3 is 14 residues. The germline V gene encodes CDR1 MNHEY and CDR2 SVGAGI. V was cut by 2 bases and J by 5 bases, with 12 bases left in between. Sequenced material: naive CD8+ T cells from PBMCs. The chain has TRBV6-5 and TRBJ2-5; the D gene is possibly TRBD1 (5 bases). The TCR originated in a man aged 18 to 30 in good health. Some clones in this sample may be carry-over from other donors' samples. The CDR3 region has the DNA TGTGCCAGCAGTTACGGAGACAGAGCGGAGACCCAGTACTTC. Its protein product is CASSYGDRAETQYF.